Each of the 19 T cell receptor beta chains below was sequenced from the same sample in a study of T cell responses to AZD1222 COVID-19 vaccine. Libraries were prepared by immunoSEQ multiplex PCR; TCRdb keeps only in-frame clonotypes and omits some of them. The sample comprises over 110,000 clones, 92% of which are singletons, and 9.3% rests with the top ten. The source was peripheral blood, collected 28 days after the second AZD1222 dose. The receptors shown here come from an adult who received the AZD1222 COVID-19 vaccine.

The rearrangement uses TRBV7-2 and TRBJ1-3; TRBD1 is a possible D gene (5 bases). Trimming cost V 2 bases and J 3 bases, with 11 bases left between them. Germline V gene sequence: CDR1 SGHTA, CDR2 FQGNSA. This CDR3 has 15 amino acids. The CDR3 reads CASSLYGDRGNTIYF. The CDR3 DNA reads TGTGCCAGCAGCTTATATGGGGACCGTGGAAACACCATATATTTT.

The rearrangement joins TRBV2 to TRBJ1-4; a weak D match, TRBD1 (5 bases). Germline V gene data show CDR1 as SNHLY and CDR2 as FYNNEI. This CDR3 contains 14 residues. V was cut by 2 bases and J by 8 bases, with 12 bases left in between. CDR3 DNA sequence: TGTGCCAGCAGTGAAACGGGGCCCGGGGAAAAACTGTTTTTT. Its translation: CASSETGPGEKLFF.

This clone turned up a few times. This rearrangement joins TRBV27 to TRBJ2-1; the match to TRBD2 covers 11 bases. The CDR3 runs to 15 residues. V lost 4 bases, J lost 3 bases, and 2 bases stayed unmatched. Germline assignment: CDR1 MNHEY and CDR2 SMNVEV (reference sequence). The CDR3 nucleotides are TGTGCCAGCAGTTCGGGGACTAGCGGCTACAATGAGCAGTTCTTC. It specifies CASSSGTSGYNEQFF.

The genes are TRBV6-2 or TRBV6-3 and TRBJ1-1; no firm D call. The germline gives CDR1 MNHEY, CDR2 SVGEGT. The V end lost 2 bases, the J end lost 7 bases, and 8 bases lay between the germline ends. The CDR3 is 12 residues long. The CDR3 bases are TGTGCCAGCAGTTACCAGATTAATGAAGCTTTCTTT. It codes for CASSYQINEAFF.

This chain connects TRBV18 to TRBJ1-1; possibly TRBD1 for D (6 bases). The germline V and J ends were trimmed by 3 bases and 4 bases, with 15 bases remaining between them. The CDR3 is made up of 15 amino acids. CDR1 is KGHSH and CDR2 is LQKENI in the germline V gene. CDR3 loop: CASSPRQGIGTEAFF. The CDR3 coding sequence is TGTGCCAGCTCACCTCGGCAGGGGATCGGCACTGAAGCTTTCTTT.

The rearrangement links TRBV6-5 to TRBJ1-1, with D perhaps matching TRBD1 (5 bases). The CDR3 totals 16 residues. The germline V and J ends were trimmed by 0 bases and 4 bases, with 15 bases remaining between them. Germline CDR1 is MNHEY and CDR2 is SVGAGI. The CDR3 nucleotides are TGTGCCAGCAGTTACTCGATTTTAAGGGGAGCCACTGAAGCTTTCTTT. Its protein product is CASSYSILRGATEAFF.

The V gene is TRBV6-5, the J gene TRBJ1-1, with 10 bases lining up with TRBD1. This CDR3 is 15 amino acids long. Germline V gene sequence: CDR1 MNHEY, CDR2 SVGAGI. Trimming cost V 2 bases and J 5 bases; bases outside gene matches: 5. CDR3: CASSYLWTGGTEAFF. The CDR3 bases are TGTGCCAGCAGTTACCTGTGGACAGGGGGGACTGAAGCTTTCTTT.

A note on this clone: The junction does not match germline at one end; this may be a read error. The chain recombines TRBV4-1 with TRBJ1-5; 12 bases are a match to TRBD1. Germline assignment: CDR1 MGHRA and CDR2 YSYEKL. This CDR3 comprises 15 residues. CDR3 sequence reads: CASSPGTGGKQPQHF. DNA of the CDR3: TGCGCCAGCAGCCCCGGGACAGGGGGCAAGCAGCCCCAGCATTTT.

The table lists this clone with a count of one. This chain joins TRBV7-9 and TRBJ1-2; tentative D call: TRBD1 (5 bases). The CDR3 loop spans 13 amino acids. Between the trimmed V and J ends, which lost 6 bases and 8 bases, there was a span of 16 bases. The V gene's germline CDR1 is SEHNR and CDR2 FQNEAQ (reference sequence). For the CDR3, the DNA is TGTGCCAGCAGTTCGACAGCCCGATTGGGCTACACCTTC. As protein: CASSSTARLGYTF.

The genes are TRBV7-9 and TRBJ1-2, with D maybe TRBD1 (6 bases). CDR1 SEHNR and CDR2 FQNEAQ come from the germline V gene (reference sequence). This CDR3 has 19 residues. Trimming removed 2 bases from V and 1 base from J, with 23 bases in between. CDR3 nucleotides: TGTGCCAGCAGCTTACTGGCGGGCTTCCGGACAGCGATTAACTATGGCTACACCTTC. It yields the protein CASSLLAGFRTAINYGYTF.

V gene TRBV3-1 (or the pseudogene TRBV3-2) combines with J gene TRBJ1-2; D might be TRBD1 (5 bases). Germline-derived CDR1 and CDR2 are LGHDT and YNNKEL (reference sequence). The CDR3 totals 16 residues. The V end was cut by 4 bases, the J end by 0 bases, with 15 bases between. The CDR3 protein is CASSRDRDATNYGYTF. The CDR3 nucleotides read TGTGCCAGCAGCCGGGACCGGGACGCAACTAACTATGGCTACACCTTC.

The gene calls are TRBV28 and TRBJ1-1; weak D call: TRBD1 (6 bases). This CDR3 contains 11 residues. Germline-derived CDR1 and CDR2 are MDHEN and SYDVKM. V was cut by 2 bases and J by 11 bases, with 9 bases left in between. Written as DNA, the CDR3 is TGTGCCAGCAGTTTACGGGGGGGCGCTTTCTTT. Residues: CASSLRGGAFF.

V and J are TRBV28 and TRBJ1-4, with 9 bases aligning to TRBD1. This CDR3 comprises 15 residues. The germline CDR1 and CDR2 sequences are MDHEN and SYDVKM. V shed 6 bases, J shed 5 bases, and the junction held 7 bases outside the gene matches. CDR3 amino acids: CASSTVGQGNEKLFF. The CDR3 DNA is TGTGCCAGCAGCACTGTGGGACAGGGCAATGAAAAACTGTTTTTT.

The chain uses TRBV5-1 and TRBJ1-2, with TRBD1 as a possible D gene (5 bases). The CDR3 runs to 17 residues. Trimming stripped 4 bases from V and 0 bases from J, with 19 bases between. Germline V gene sequence: CDR1 SGHRS, CDR2 YFSETQ. CDR3: CASSQSPGRGANYGYTF. The CDR3 nucleotides read TGCGCCAGCAGCCAATCCCCCGGTCGGGGGGCTAACTATGGCTACACCTTC.

The chain employs TRBV3-1 (or the pseudogene TRBV3-2) and TRBJ2-6; TRBD2 is a possible D gene (5 bases). Germline CDR1 reads LGHDT; CDR2 reads YNNKEL (reference sequence). CDR3 length equals 19 residues. Trimming left V 7 bases short and J 0 bases short, with 22 bases between. The chain's CDR3 is CASTPWLGAATSGANVLTF. CDR3 nucleotides: TGTGCCAGCACCCCCTGGCTTGGAGCGGCCACCTCTGGGGCCAACGTCCTGACTTTC.

The V gene is TRBV19, the J gene TRBJ1-2; no clear D. Trimming removed 0 bases at V and 3 bases at J, with 5 bases between. Germline loops: CDR1 LNHDA, CDR2 SQIVND (reference sequence). The CDR3 covers 13 residues. CDR3 in amino acids: CASSIDKYYGYTF. DNA of the CDR3: TGTGCCAGTAGTATAGATAAGTACTATGGCTACACCTTC.

The rearrangement uses TRBV21-1 and TRBJ1-5; TRBD1, the table's D call, lacks a check against the DNA. TRBV21-1 is classified as a pseudogene. CDR3 length equals 19 residues. CDR3 sequence (DNA): TGTGCCAGCAGCAAGCCACCGGGACAGGGCCTTCCTAGCAATCAGCCCCAGCATTTT. This gives the protein CASSKPPGQGLPSNQPQHF.

This clone occurred once. The rearrangement joins TRBV7-6 to TRBJ2-4, with TRBD1 matching over 9 bases. The CDR3 sequence is 18 residues long. Unmatched junction bases numbered 15, after V lost 3 bases and J lost 6 bases. The germline gives CDR1 SGHVS, CDR2 FNYEAQ. The CDR3 is CASSLGDRGVPGVNIQYF. The CDR3 nucleotides read TGTGCCAGCAGCTTGGGTGACAGGGGGGTCCCAGGGGTAAACATTCAGTACTTC.

The rearrangement links TRBV6-1 to TRBJ2-7, with no clear D. Trimming stripped 2 bases from V and 3 bases from J, with 11 bases between. This CDR3 contains 14 residues. The germline V gene encodes CDR1 MNHNS and CDR2 SASEGT. The CDR3 here is CASSESLHYYEQYF. DNA for the CDR3: TGTGCCAGCAGTGAAAGCCTACACTACTACGAGCAGTACTTC.